This is a list of T cell receptor beta chains from one sample in a study of blood T cells in healthy people across ages. Each CDR3 protein is one row after TCRdb ran MiXCR on the 5' RACE reads. The repertoire holds about 580,000 distinct CDR3 sequences, less than 60% seen once, with roughly 24% in the top ten. Sequencing was carried out using blood. The receptors stem from a man older than 75 in good health. CDR3s include the opening cysteine and the closing phenylalanine or tryptophan. The D gene is left open where the match is weak. The size entry is marked missing in some rows and otherwise reads once, few, many or a size class.

>-|15|-|TRBV6-2/TRBV6-3|TRBJ2-7
CASSYFGRSSYEQYF
TGTGCCAGCAGTTACTTTGGCCGGAGCTCCTACGAGCAGTACTTC
>-|14|TRBD2|TRBV20-1|TRBJ2-7
CSASIAGSSYEQYF
TGCAGTGCTAGTATAGCGGGAAGCTCCTACGAGCAGTACTTC
>few|15|-|TRBV29-1|TRBJ2-3
CSVDAPGPSTDTQYF
TGCAGCGTAGACGCGCCGGGACCAAGCACAGATACGCAGTATTTT
>many|14|-|TRBV6-6|TRBJ1-2
CASSYSRQPHGYTF
TGTGCCAGCAGTTACTCGAGGCAGCCCCATGGCTACACCTTC
>-|12|-|TRBV28|TRBJ2-1
CASSAWDNEQFF
TGTGCCAGCAGCGCCTGGGACAATGAGCAGTTCTTC
>-|15|-|TRBV6-6|TRBJ1-4
CASSYEGKGNEKLFF
TGTGCCAGCAGTTACGAGGGGAAGGGTAATGAAAAACTGTTTTTT
>-|15|TRBD1|TRBV11-2|TRBJ2-5
CASSPGQGVLETQYF
TGTGCCAGCAGCCCGGGACAGGGGGTTTTGGAGACCCAGTACTTC
>-|14|-|TRBV30|TRBJ1-1
CAWSRGGENTEAFF
TGTGCCTGGAGTCGTGGCGGCGAAAACACTGAAGCTTTCTTT
>few|16|TRBD1|TRBV9|TRBJ1-2
CASSATTGDSPYGYTF
TGTGCCAGCAGCGCCACGACAGGGGACTCGCCTTATGGCTACACCTTC
>-|14|-|TRBV9|TRBJ1-1
CASSVGPTNTEAFF
TGTGCCAGCAGCGTGGGACCGACGAACACTGAAGCTTTCTTT
>few|13|TRBD1|TRBV20-1|TRBJ1-4
CSARQGLGEKLFF
TGCAGCGCTCGACAGGGGTTGGGTGAAAAACTGTTTTTT
>-|13|TRBD2|TRBV6-2/TRBV6-3|TRBJ2-1
CASRKGLTGEQFF
TGTGCCAGCAGGAAGGGACTAACGGGTGAGCAGTTCTTC
>-|16|-|TRBV7-9|TRBJ1-6
CASSPSGSSYNSPLHF
TGTGCCAGCAGCCCGAGCGGGAGCTCCTATAATTCACCCCTCCACTTT
>few|14|-|TRBV20-1|TRBJ2-7
CSAPDRGSSYEQYF
TGCAGTGCTCCAGATCGGGGCAGTTCCTACGAGCAGTACTTC
>-|15|TRBD2|TRBV12-3/TRBV12-4|TRBJ2-3
CASSLRERLTDTQYF
TGTGCCAGCAGTCTGCGGGAGCGCCTCACAGATACGCAGTATTTT
>-|15|TRBD1|TRBV12-3/TRBV12-4|TRBJ2-5
CASSQGQGVQETQYF
TGTGCCAGCAGTCAAGGACAGGGTGTCCAAGAGACCCAGTACTTC
>-|14|-|TRBV29-1|TRBJ2-3
CSGELSGHTDTQYF
TGCAGCGGTGAATTGAGCGGGCACACAGATACGCAGTATTTT
>many|12|-|TRBV6-6|TRBJ1-4
CASSYSGEKLFF
TGTGCCAGCAGTTACTCCGGAGAAAAACTGTTTTTT
>many|14|TRBD2|TRBV6-5|TRBJ2-5
CASRPTSGQETQYF
TGTGCCAGCAGGCCTACTAGCGGGCAAGAGACCCAGTACTTC
>-|13|TRBD1|TRBV20-1|TRBJ2-3
CSAPTGVADTQYF
TGCAGTGCCCCAACAGGGGTAGCAGATACGCAGTATTTT
>-|14|-|TRBV20-1|TRBJ1-2
CSARGQDPIYGYTF
TGCAGTGCTAGAGGACAGGACCCTATCTATGGCTACACCTTC
>few|14|-|TRBV6-6|TRBJ1-6
CASSYWGENSPLHF
TGTGCCAGCAGTTACTGGGGGGAGAATTCACCCCTCCACTTT
>-|13|TRBD1|TRBV24-1|TRBJ1-1
CATSDPWDSQAFF
TGTGCCACCAGTGATCCGTGGGACAGTCAAGCTTTCTTT